One sample yielded the 21 T cell receptor beta chains listed below, sequenced in a study of blood T cell repertoires in COVID-19. The repertoire was sequenced with immunoSEQ multiplex PCR; TCRdb's copy has only in-frame clones and lacks some. The repertoire holds 200,000 to 250,000 clones, 80% to 95% seen once, with around 0.9% in the top ten. Sequenced input: peripheral blood. These receptors were taken from a man aged 25-45 years with COVID-19, enrolled during active disease.

The V gene is TRBV19, the J gene TRBJ2-2; D possibly corresponds to TRBD2 (6 bases). This CDR3 has 15 residues. Germline values: CDR1 LNHDA, CDR2 SQIVND (reference sequence). The V gene lost 1 base and the J gene lost 4 bases, with 10 bases spanning the gap. The CDR3 here is CASSIGGVGTGELFF. Written as DNA, the CDR3 is TGTGCCAGTAGTATAGGCGGGGTAGGCACCGGGGAGCTGTTTTTT.

V usage is TRBV9 and J usage is TRBJ1-5, with 8 bases lining up with TRBD1. J lost 3 bases, V lost 3 bases, and 2 bases had no gene match. The CDR3 spans 14 residues. In germline, CDR1 is SGDLS, CDR2 YYNGEE. CDR3 bases: TGTGCCAGCAGCGGGCAGGGGGCCAATCAGCCCCAGCATTTT. It yields the protein CASSGQGANQPQHF.

The V and J genes are TRBV29-1 and TRBJ2-2, with a weak D call TRBD1 (6 bases). This CDR3 is built from 13 residues. Germline V gene sequence: CDR1 SQVTM, CDR2 ANQGSEA. Between the trimmed V and J ends, which lost 7 bases and 5 bases, there was a span of 14 bases. The CDR3 region is CSADRIRTGELFF. The CDR3 DNA reads TGCAGCGCAGACAGGATTAGGACCGGGGAGCTGTTTTTT.

The chain links TRBV6-5 to TRBJ2-3, with 9 bases fitting TRBD2. CDR1 and CDR2 from the germline V gene are MNHEY and SVGAGI. Trimming removed 8 bases from V and 1 base from J; junction bases left unmatched: 7. The CDR3 loop spans 15 amino acids. The CDR3 protein is CASCSLAGGTDTQYF. The CDR3 DNA sequence: TGTGCCAGCTGCTCGTTAGCGGGGGGCACAGATACGCAGTATTTT.

The chain is built from TRBV6-5 and TRBJ1-1; tentative D call: TRBD1 (6 bases). Trimming shortened V by 8 bases and J by 0 bases, and 13 bases separated the two germline ends. The germline CDR1 and CDR2 sequences are MNHEY and SVGAGI. This CDR3 spans 14 amino acids. CDR3 protein: CASSSGVVNTEAFF. DNA of the CDR3: TGTGCCAGCTCGTCAGGGGTCGTGAACACTGAAGCTTTCTTT.

This sequence joins TRBV4-1 and TRBJ1-5; tentative D call: TRBD1 (5 bases). CDR3 size: 15 residues. The V end lost 1 base, the J end lost 4 bases, and 11 bases lay between the germline ends. Germline V gene data show CDR1 as MGHRA and CDR2 as YSYEKL. CDR3 loop: CASSQGSSGNQPQHF. In nucleotides, the CDR3 is TGCGCCAGCAGCCAAGGGTCGTCAGGGAATCAGCCCCAGCATTTT.

V usage is TRBV30 and J usage is TRBJ2-7; perhaps TRBD2 as D (7 bases). The germline V and J ends were trimmed by 7 bases and 3 bases, with 19 bases remaining between them. Per germline, CDR1 GTSNPN and CDR2 SVGIG (reference sequence). The CDR3 consists of 14 residues. The CDR3 DNA is TGTGCCTCACGAGGGGGGGGCAGCTACTACGAGCAGTACTTC. Translation: CASRGGGSYYEQYF.

The chain joins TRBV29-1 to TRBJ2-3, with D tentatively TRBD2 (5 bases). Trimming shortened V by 5 bases and J by 5 bases, and 17 bases separated the two germline ends. This CDR3 has 14 amino acids. Germline V gene sequence: CDR1 SQVTM, CDR2 ANQGSEA. The CDR3, as DNA: TGCAGCGTTTGTAGACTAACAAAGGAAGATACGCAGTATTTT. It encodes CSVCRLTKEDTQYF.

The chain links TRBV6-5 to TRBJ1-2; D is undetermined. Per germline, CDR1 MNHEY and CDR2 SVGAGI. The CDR3 loop spans 15 amino acids. Trimming took 0 bases from V and 2 from J, leaving 10 bases between them. Here the CDR3 reads CASSYSRHQNYGYTF. CDR3 DNA: TGTGCCAGCAGTTACTCAAGACACCAGAACTATGGCTACACCTTC.

The chain has TRBV5-1 and TRBJ1-1; no reliable D call. CDR3 length equals 15 residues. V dropped 2 bases and J dropped 5 bases, with 16 bases sitting between them. Germline lookup yields CDR1 SGHRS and CDR2 YFSETQ. The CDR3 sequence is CASSFNTGGGTEAFF. CDR3 coding DNA: TGCGCCAGCAGCTTTAATACCGGAGGAGGGACTGAAGCTTTCTTT.

The chain links TRBV24-1 to TRBJ1-5; D remains unclear. Trimming removed 9 bases from V and 0 bases from J, with 8 bases in between. Germline V gene data show CDR1 as KGHDR and CDR2 as SFDVKD. The CDR3 runs to 13 residues. Written as DNA, the CDR3 is TGTGCCACCTTAGACAATAGCAATCAGCCCCAGCATTTT. Amino acid sequence: CATLDNSNQPQHF.

A single count supports this clone. V gene TRBV9 combines with J gene TRBJ1-5; 8 nucleotides agree with TRBD1. The V gene's germline CDR1 is SGDLS and CDR2 YYNGEE. Trimming cost V 3 bases and J 7 bases; bases outside gene matches: 6. This CDR3 spans 14 amino acids. The DNA of the CDR3 is TGTGCCAGCAGCGCCGGACAGGGTGGACAGCCCCAGCATTTT. This gives the protein CASSAGQGGQPQHF.

J is TRBJ1-5 and V is TRBV3-1 (or the pseudogene TRBV3-2); D is possibly TRBD1 (6 bases). Trimming shortened V by 3 bases and J by 5 bases, and 11 bases separated the two germline ends. This CDR3 has 14 residues. Germline V gives CDR1 LGHDT, CDR2 YNNKEL (reference sequence). In DNA form, the CDR3 reads TGTGCCAGCAGCCAGGGGACATATGATCAGCCCCAGCATTTT. It is translated as CASSQGTYDQPQHF.

The chain combines TRBV5-1 with TRBJ1-4, with 8 bases fitting TRBD1. CDR1 and CDR2 (germline): SGHRS, YFSETQ. The CDR3 runs to 13 residues. Unmatched junction bases numbered 3, after V lost 5 bases and J lost 6 bases. The CDR3 sequence: CASRTGGDEKLFF. The DNA for the CDR3 is TGCGCCAGCAGAACAGGGGGGGATGAAAAACTGTTTTTT.

The chain links TRBV5-4 to TRBJ2-4; possible D gene TRBD1, 5 bases. The V end lost 4 bases, the J end lost 2 bases, and 13 bases lay between the germline ends. This CDR3 is built from 15 residues. Germline loops: CDR1 SGHNT, CDR2 YYREEE (reference sequence). CDR3 loop: CASSLKDNSKNIQYF. The CDR3 nucleotides read TGTGCCAGCAGCCTAAAGGACAACTCCAAAAACATTCAGTACTTC.

The chain combines TRBV19 with TRBJ1-5, with unresolved D. V dropped 4 bases and J dropped 3 bases, with 13 bases sitting between them. CDR3 length: 15 residues. Germline-derived CDR1 and CDR2 are LNHDA and SQIVND (reference sequence). This CDR3 reads CASSKGGGNNQPQHF. The CDR3, as DNA: TGTGCCAGTAGTAAGGGTGGAGGTAACAATCAGCCCCAGCATTTT.

The sample holds a few counts of this clone. DNA for the CDR3: TGCGCCAGCAGCCCGGGGGGTCACACTGAAGCTTTCTTT. This sequence encodes CASSPGGHTEAFF. The chain uses TRBV4-1 and TRBJ1-1, with a weak D call TRBD1 (5 bases). With 4 bases removed from V and 3 bases from J, the gap between germline ends came to 9 bases. Germline V gene sequence: CDR1 MGHRA, CDR2 YSYEKL. This CDR3 comprises 13 residues.

This clone came up once. The CDR3 sequence: CASSTNTDRGNGYTF. CDR3 DNA sequence: TGTGCCAGTAGTACAAACACCGACAGGGGGAATGGCTACACCTTC. The chain joins TRBV19 to TRBJ1-2; 9 nucleotides align to TRBD1. The J segment lost 6 bases and the V segment lost 4 bases, leaving 9 bases of the junction unmatched. The CDR3 has 15 residues. CDR1 and CDR2 from the germline V gene are LNHDA and SQIVND (reference sequence).

The V and J genes are TRBV3-1 (or the pseudogene TRBV3-2) and TRBJ1-5; 8 nucleotides agree with TRBD1. After removal of 4 bases from V and 6 bases from J, the junction contained 5 bases not matched to a gene. The CDR3 runs 14 residues. CDR1 and CDR2 from the germline V gene are LGHDT and YNNKEL (reference sequence). CDR3 in amino acids: CASSPTGGSQPQHF. CDR3 DNA: TGTGCCAGCAGCCCCACAGGGGGGAGTCAGCCCCAGCATTTT.

The J gene is TRBJ2-7, the V gene TRBV11-2, with 13 positions matching TRBD2. CDR1 SGHAT and CDR2 FQNNGV come from the germline V gene. The CDR3 contains 16 residues. V lost 5 bases and J lost 3; bases outside the gene matches: 7. DNA of the CDR3: TGTGCCAGCAGCAGGACCCGGACTAGCGGGGGCTACGAGCAGTACTTC. Its translation: CASSRTRTSGGYEQYF. Filled out from reference TRBV11-2 and TRBJ2-7, the complete variable domain reads EAGVAQSPRYKIIEKRQSVAFWCNPISGHATLYWYQQILGQGPKLLIQFQNNGVVDDSQLPKDRFSAERLKGVDSTLKIQPAKLEDSAVYLCASSRTRTSGGYEQYFGPGTRLTVT.

V and J are TRBV7-6 and TRBJ2-1, with 12 bases matching TRBD2. Unmatched junction bases numbered 6, after V lost 2 bases and J lost 7 bases. The CDR3 runs 16 residues. Germline V gene lookup returns CDR1 SGHVS and CDR2 FNYEAQ. The CDR3 loop is CASSLRLAGAANEQFF. The CDR3 DNA sequence: TGTGCCAGCAGCTTAAGACTAGCGGGGGCCGCGAATGAGCAGTTCTTC.